These 5 T cell receptor beta chains came from one sample sequenced in a study of T cell responses to AZD1222 COVID-19 vaccine. TCRdb's copy holds only in-frame clones and misses some; the assay was immunoSEQ multiplex PCR. The sample has approximately 200,000 clones; roughly 92% are singletons. Material: peripheral blood, obtained 28 days after the second AZD1222 dose. The receptor set was obtained from an adult who received the AZD1222 COVID-19 vaccine.

The chain has TRBV6-5 and TRBJ1-4; 8 bases are a match to TRBD1. V lost 3 bases and J lost 7; bases outside the gene matches: 10. Looked up from germline, CDR1 is MNHEY and CDR2 is SVGAGI. The CDR3 is 16 residues long. CDR3 in DNA: TGTGCCAGCAGTTATGCGACAGGGGCTTCTGGTGAAAAACTGTTTTTT. Translating gives CASSYATGASGEKLFF.

The rearrangement links TRBV7-3 to TRBJ2-1; D is perhaps TRBD1 (5 bases). Germline CDR1 is SGHTA and CDR2 is FQGTGA. The CDR3 has 13 residues. The V and J ends lost 1 base and 8 bases respectively, with 9 bases between them. CDR3 sequence (DNA): TGTGCCAGCAGCTTAATCAGGGTCGATGAGCAGTTCTTC. Translating it yields CASSLIRVDEQFF.

V and J are TRBV13 and TRBJ2-1, with D hard to call. Trimming cost V 4 bases and J 10 bases, with 23 bases left between them. The V gene's germline CDR1 is PRHDT and CDR2 FYEKMQ (reference sequence). CDR3 size: 16 residues. CDR3 coding DNA: TGTGCCAGCAGCTCCCCACCCTCTCCCAGCGCTGAGGAGCAGTTCTTC. Its protein is CASSSPPSPSAEEQFF.

The rearrangement links TRBV28 to TRBJ2-5; TRBD1 might be the D (6 bases). Trimming left V 3 bases short and J 9 bases short, with 11 bases between. Germline V gene sequence: CDR1 MDHEN, CDR2 SYDVKM. This CDR3 spans 12 amino acids. As DNA, the CDR3 is TGTGCCAGCAGTTTGGGATCAGGGGCCCAGTACTTC. It is translated as CASSLGSGAQYF.

This chain joins TRBV28 and TRBJ2-3; 12 bases are shared with TRBD2. Germline CDR1 is MDHEN and CDR2 is SYDVKM. V shed 3 bases and J 4 bases; nucleotides not matched to a gene: 8. The CDR3 runs to 17 residues. CDR3 amino acids: CASSFRPSGRAADTQYF. The CDR3 nucleotides read TGTGCCAGCAGTTTTCGGCCTAGCGGGAGGGCTGCAGATACGCAGTATTTT.